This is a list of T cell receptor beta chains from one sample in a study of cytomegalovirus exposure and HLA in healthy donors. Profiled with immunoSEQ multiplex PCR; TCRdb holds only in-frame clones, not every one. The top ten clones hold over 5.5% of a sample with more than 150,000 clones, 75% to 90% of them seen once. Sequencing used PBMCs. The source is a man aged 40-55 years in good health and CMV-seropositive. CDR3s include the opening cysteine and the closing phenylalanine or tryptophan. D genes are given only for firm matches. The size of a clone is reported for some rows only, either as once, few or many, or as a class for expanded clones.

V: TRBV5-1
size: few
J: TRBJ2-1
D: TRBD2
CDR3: CASSPALAGPYNEQFF
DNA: TGCGCCAGCAGCCCCGCCCTAGCGGGGCCTTACAATGAGCAGTTCTTC

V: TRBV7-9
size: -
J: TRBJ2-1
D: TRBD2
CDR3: CASSLAAGLAGGYYNEQFF
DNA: TGTGCCAGCAGCTTAGCGGCGGGGCTAGCGGGGGGGTACTACAATGAGCAGTTCTTC

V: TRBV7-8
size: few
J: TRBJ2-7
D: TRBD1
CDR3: CASSLVGRGTYEQYF
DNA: TGTGCCAGCAGCTTAGTAGGCAGGGGGACCTACGAGCAGTACTTC

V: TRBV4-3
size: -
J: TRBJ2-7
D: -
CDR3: CASSQGHTTYEQYF
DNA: TGCGCCAGCAGCCAAGGGCATACAACCTACGAGCAGTACTTC

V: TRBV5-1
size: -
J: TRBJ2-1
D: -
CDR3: CASIPPGAFNEQFF
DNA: TGCGCCAGCATTCCTCCAGGCGCCTTCAATGAGCAGTTCTTC

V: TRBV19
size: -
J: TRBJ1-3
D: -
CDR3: CASSGTGDPSGNTIYF
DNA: TGTGCCAGTAGTGGGACGGGGGACCCCTCTGGAAACACCATATATTTT

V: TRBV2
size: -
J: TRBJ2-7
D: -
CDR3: CASRISGPEQYF
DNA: TGTGCCAGCAGAATCTCAGGGCCCGAGCAGTACTTC

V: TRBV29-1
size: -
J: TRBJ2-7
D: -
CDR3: CSVLSYEQYF
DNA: TGCAGCGTTCTTTCCTACGAGCAGTACTTC

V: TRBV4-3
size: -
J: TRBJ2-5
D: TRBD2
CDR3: CASSQMGLAPTQETQYF
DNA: TGCGCCAGCAGCCAAATGGGACTAGCTCCTACCCAAGAGACCCAGTACTTC

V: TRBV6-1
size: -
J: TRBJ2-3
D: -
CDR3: CASSDPGGTDTQYF
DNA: TGTGCCAGCAGTGACCCCGGGGGCACAGATACGCAGTATTTT